This is a list of T cell receptor beta chains from one sample in a study of regulatory T cells in long-lasting Graves disease. Using its own MiXCR run on the multiplex PCR reads, TCRdb lists one record per CDR3 protein. The sample includes under 300,000 distinct CDR3 sequences, 20% to 25% of them seen just once. The sample in question was peripheral blood mononuclear cells (PBMCs), obtained at new diagnosis, from a patient treated with antithyroid drugs. These receptors were collected from a female donor with Graves disease. CDR3s include the opening cysteine and the closing phenylalanine or tryptophan. The D gene is left open where the match is weak. Size is omitted from some rows. Given values are once, few, many or a class for expanded clones.

j_gene | d_gene | v_gene | abundance | len | CDR3aa | CDR3nt
TRBJ1-4 | - | TRBV7-8 | - | 14 | CASSFGGRDEKLFF | TGTGCCAGCAGCTTCGGTGGGCGAGATGAAAAACTGTTTTTT
TRBJ2-1 | TRBD1 | TRBV27 | many | 13 | CASSIQGAGEQFF | TGTGCCAGCAGTATACAGGGGGCAGGTGAGCAGTTCTTC
TRBJ2-1 | TRBD2 | TRBV7-2 | once | 15 | CASSPGLAGASMVDF | TGTGCCAGCAGCCCGGGACTAGCGGGAGCTTCTATGGTGGACTTC
TRBJ2-7 | TRBD1 | TRBV2 | many | 15 | CATTEMGTGGYEQYF | TGTGCCACTACAGAGATGGGGACAGGGGGCTACGAGCAGTACTTC
TRBJ2-5 | TRBD2 | TRBV7-2 | - | 15 | CASSLEAGVSETQYF | TGTGCCAGCAGCTTAGAAGCGGGAGTTTCTGAGACCCAGTACTTC
TRBJ1-1 | - | TRBV2 | many | 12 | CASTGPFSEAFF | TGTGCCAGCACCGGGCCCTTCTCTGAAGCTTTCTTT
TRBJ2-4 | TRBD2 | TRBV28 | - | 15 | CASSLLAGGLDIQYF | TGTGCCAGCAGTTTACTAGCGGGGGGGCTGGACATTCAGTACTTC
TRBJ2-3 | - | TRBV20-1 | - | 12 | CSARSGTDTQYF | TGCAGTGCTAGATCCGGGACAGATACGCAGTATTTT
TRBJ2-6 | - | TRBV27 | many | 19 | CASWGGPGSLLGGANVLTF | TGTGCCAGCTGGGGAGGTCCGGGAAGCCTTCTGGGGGGGGCCAACGTCCTGACTTTC
TRBJ2-7 | - | TRBV2 | - | 13 | CASRRDTYYEQYF | TGTGCCAGCAGGAGGGACACCTACTACGAGCAGTACTTC
TRBJ1-5 | TRBD1 | TRBV10-1 | few | 15 | CASSEGQGENQPQHF | TGCGCCAGCAGTGAGGGACAGGGGGAGAATCAGCCCCAGCATTTT
TRBJ1-5 | TRBD1 | TRBV28 | many | 15 | CASSSGTGSNQPQHF | TGTGCCAGCAGCTCCGGGACAGGGAGCAATCAGCCCCAGCATTTT
TRBJ2-2 | - | TRBV19 | few | 14 | CASSAPRSTGELFF | TGTGCCAGTAGTGCCCCTAGATCCACCGGGGAGCTGTTTTTT
TRBJ1-2 | - | TRBV9 | few | 14 | CASSPRTGDYGYTF | TGTGCCAGCAGCCCCAGGACGGGTGACTATGGCTACACCTTC
TRBJ1-1 | TRBD1 | TRBV11-2 | many | 14 | CASLKGAANTEAFF | TGTGCCAGCTTAAAGGGGGCAGCGAACACTGAAGCTTTCTTT
TRBJ2-1 | - | TRBV12-3/TRBV12-4 | many | 14 | CASSLSVSSNEQFF | TGTGCCAGCAGTTTAAGCGTCTCGTCCAATGAGCAGTTCTTC
TRBJ2-7 | TRBD1 | TRBV5-1 | - | 14 | CASSLEQGAYEQYF | TGCGCCAGCAGCTTGGAACAGGGGGCTTACGAGCAGTACTTC
TRBJ2-7 | - | TRBV30 | once | 16 | CAWFGPNLQIFYEQYF | TGTGCCTGGTTCGGGCCCAATCTTCAAATTTTCTACGAGCAGTACTTC
TRBJ2-4 | - | TRBV20-1 | many | 15 | CSATRQGLAKNIQYF | TGCAGTGCCACCAGGCAGGGTCTAGCCAAAAACATTCAGTACTTC
TRBJ1-4 | - | TRBV10-3 | - | 14 | CAISPGTVNEKLFF | TGTGCCATCAGCCCCGGGACGGTGAATGAAAAACTGTTTTTT
TRBJ1-4 | - | TRBV20-1 | many | 14 | CSVPPDSSNEKLFF | TGCAGTGTCCCCCCCGACAGCTCTAATGAAAAACTGTTTTTT
TRBJ2-7 | - | TRBV6-5 | many | 13 | CASSYTKDYEQYF | TGTGCCAGCAGTTACACGAAGGACTACGAGCAGTACTTC
TRBJ2-3 | TRBD1 | TRBV9 | many | 19 | CASSGRTGTNPASTDTQYF | TGTGCCAGCAGCGGACGGACAGGGACAAACCCAGCTAGCACAGATACGCAGTATTTT
TRBJ2-3 | - | TRBV13 | many | 15 | CASSPLGANTDTQYF | TGTGCCAGCAGTCCCTTGGGAGCGAACACAGATACGCAGTATTTT
TRBJ2-7 | TRBD1 | TRBV11-1 | - | 15 | CASSLDRDRGCEQYF | TGTGCCAGCAGCTTGGACCGGGACAGGGGTTGCGAGCAGTACTTC
TRBJ2-7 | - | TRBV7-9 | many | 14 | CASSLGTLSYEQYF | TGTGCCAGCAGCTTAGGGACATTATCCTACGAGCAGTACTTC
TRBJ2-5 | - | TRBV10-3 | many | 14 | CAISESRQMQTQYF | TGTGCCATCAGTGAGTCGCGACAGATGCAGACCCAGTACTTC
TRBJ2-4 | TRBD1 | TRBV2 | many | 16 | CASTGTGGEAKNIQYF | TGTGCCAGCACCGGGACAGGGGGCGAAGCCAAAAACATTCAGTACTTC
TRBJ2-7 | - | TRBV20-1 | many | 14 | CSARNPSLVNEQYF | TGCAGTGCTAGAAACCCTAGCTTGGTTAACGAGCAGTACTTC
TRBJ2-7 | TRBD2 | TRBV25-1 | - | 16 | CASRPGLAGTFYEQYF | TGTGCCAGCAGACCGGGACTAGCGGGGACATTCTACGAGCAGTACTTC
TRBJ2-7 | - | TRBV6-1 | - | 12 | CASSRGTYEQYF | TGTGCCAGCAGTCGGGGAACCTACGAGCAGTACTTC
TRBJ2-5 | TRBD1 | TRBV27 | - | 13 | CASSLQQGAEQYF | TGTGCCAGCAGTTTACAACAGGGGGCTGAGCAGTACTTC
TRBJ2-3 | - | TRBV4-3 | few | 18 | CASSQVGPRTLGTDTQYF | TGCGCCAGCAGCCAAGTAGGCCCCAGGACCCTTGGCACAGATACGCAGTATTTT
TRBJ2-1 | TRBD1 | TRBV5-1 | many | 17 | CASSLASGTGRYNEQFF | TGCGCCAGCAGCTTGGCTTCCGGGACAGGCCGCTACAATGAGCAGTTCTTC
TRBJ2-7 | - | TRBV7-8 | many | 14 | CASSHRTASYEQYF | TGTGCCAGCAGCCATCGGACCGCGAGCTACGAGCAGTACTTC
TRBJ1-2 | - | TRBV4-1 | many | 13 | CASSRQGFKGYTF | TGCGCCAGCAGCCGTCAGGGGTTTAAGGGCTACACCTTC
TRBJ1-5 | - | TRBV28 | many | 15 | CASRPVTRANQPQHF | TGTGCCAGCAGACCAGTAACAAGGGCCAATCAGCCCCAGCATTTT
TRBJ2-7 | TRBD1 | TRBV28 | once | 16 | CASSMVIGTGNYEQYF | TGTGCCAGCAGTATGGTAATCGGGACAGGGAACTACGAGCAGTACTTC
TRBJ1-1 | - | TRBV19 | many | 12 | CASSNGFTEAFF | TGTGCCAGTAGTAATGGGTTCACTGAAGCTTTCTTT
TRBJ1-6 | - | TRBV11-2 | - | 13 | CASTIATGSPLHF | TGTGCCAGCACTATAGCGACGGGGTCACCCCTCCACTTT
TRBJ2-2 | - | TRBV7-3 | many | 14 | CASSPSDARRELFF | TGTGCCAGCAGCCCCTCGGACGCGCGTCGGGAGCTGTTTTTT
TRBJ2-1 | TRBD2 | TRBV3-1 | many | 16 | CASSQGGLGFYNEQFF | TGTGCCAGCAGCCAGGGGGGACTAGGTTTCTACAATGAGCAGTTCTTC
TRBJ2-5 | - | TRBV4-1 | many | 17 | CASSQEPQGEGQETQYF | TGCGCCAGCAGCCAAGAACCCCAGGGGGAGGGCCAAGAGACCCAGTACTTC
TRBJ2-5 | - | TRBV19 | - | 13 | CASSIRWGETQYF | TGTGCCAGTAGTATCAGGTGGGGGGAGACCCAGTACTTC
TRBJ2-2 | TRBD2 | TRBV20-1 | many | 16 | CSAVGTSGIFTGELFF | TGCAGTGCCGTCGGGACTAGCGGGATCTTCACCGGGGAGCTGTTTTTT
TRBJ1-4 | - | TRBV7-8 | many | 17 | CASSLEGTPFANEKLFF | TGTGCCAGCAGCTTAGAAGGGACACCTTTTGCCAATGAAAAACTGTTTTTT
TRBJ2-7 | - | TRBV18 | many | 15 | CASSPPPGTPYEQYF | TGTGCCAGCTCACCACCCCCCGGGACACCCTACGAGCAGTACTTC
TRBJ1-1 | - | TRBV7-2 | many | 14 | CASSQGRMNTEAFF | TGTGCCAGCAGCCAAGGGAGGATGAACACTGAAGCTTTCTTT
TRBJ2-2 | TRBD1 | TRBV2 | many | 15 | CASSAYRGVSGELFF | TGTGCCAGCAGTGCTTACAGGGGAGTATCCGGGGAGCTGTTTTTT
TRBJ2-3 | TRBD2 | TRBV11-3 | many | 16 | CASSPGVAGGTDTQYF | TGTGCCAGCAGCCCCGGGGTAGCGGGGGGCACAGATACGCAGTATTTT
TRBJ1-3 | - | TRBV28 | few | 15 | CASSFSRAPRNTIYF | TGTGCCAGCAGTTTTTCTCGGGCGCCTAGAAACACCATATATTTT
TRBJ2-1 | - | TRBV20-1 | - | 13 | CSVSRSSYNEQFF | TGCAGTGTCAGCCGAAGCTCCTACAATGAGCAGTTCTTC
TRBJ1-4 | - | TRBV19 | - | 11 | CASSRREKLFF | TGTGCCAGTTCCCGGCGGGAAAAACTGTTTTTT
TRBJ1-1 | - | TRBV6-1 | many | 14 | CASTGGRGNTEAFF | TGTGCCAGCACCGGGGGTAGGGGGAACACTGAAGCTTTCTTT
TRBJ2-7 | - | TRBV9 | many | 14 | CASSPRDVSYEQYF | TGTGCCAGCAGCCCCCGGGACGTCTCCTACGAGCAGTACTTC
TRBJ2-6 | - | TRBV15 | - | 14 | CATSRGNGANVLTF | TGTGCCACCAGCAGAGGGAATGGGGCCAACGTCCTGACTTTC
TRBJ2-2 | - | TRBV7-9 | - | 14 | CASSLGRIPGELFF | TGTGCCAGCAGCTTAGGCCGTATTCCCGGGGAGCTGTTTTTT
TRBJ2-1 | TRBD2 | TRBV6-4 | few | 14 | CASPRSGNYNEQFF | TGTGCCAGCCCTCGTAGCGGGAACTACAATGAGCAGTTCTTC
TRBJ2-1 | - | TRBV6-1 | many | 17 | CASETSEPHPFRTGQFF | TGTGCCAGCGAGACAAGCGAACCCCATCCTTTCCGGACCGGGCAGTTCTTC